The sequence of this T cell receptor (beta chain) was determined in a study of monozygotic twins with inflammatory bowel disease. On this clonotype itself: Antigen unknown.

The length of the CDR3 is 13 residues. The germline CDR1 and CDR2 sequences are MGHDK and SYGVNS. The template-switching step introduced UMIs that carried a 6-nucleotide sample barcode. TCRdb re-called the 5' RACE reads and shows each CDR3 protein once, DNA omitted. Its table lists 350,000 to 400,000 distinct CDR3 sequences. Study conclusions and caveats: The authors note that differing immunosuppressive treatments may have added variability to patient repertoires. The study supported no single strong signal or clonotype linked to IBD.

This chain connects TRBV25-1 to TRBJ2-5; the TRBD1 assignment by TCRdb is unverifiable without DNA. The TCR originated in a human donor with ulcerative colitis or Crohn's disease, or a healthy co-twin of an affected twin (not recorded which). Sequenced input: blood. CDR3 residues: CASYGTGWATQYF.